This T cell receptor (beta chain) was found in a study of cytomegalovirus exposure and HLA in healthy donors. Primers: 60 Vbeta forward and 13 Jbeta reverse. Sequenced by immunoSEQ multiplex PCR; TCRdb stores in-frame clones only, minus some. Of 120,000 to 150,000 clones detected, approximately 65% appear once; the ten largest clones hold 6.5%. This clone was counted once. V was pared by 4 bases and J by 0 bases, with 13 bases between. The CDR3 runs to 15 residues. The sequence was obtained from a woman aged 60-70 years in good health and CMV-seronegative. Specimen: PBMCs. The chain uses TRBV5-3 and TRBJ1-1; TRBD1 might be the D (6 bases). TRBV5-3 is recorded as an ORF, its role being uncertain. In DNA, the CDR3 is TGTGCCAGAAGCCTCAGGACAGCCCTGAACACTGAAGCTTTCTTT. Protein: CARSLRTALNTEAFF.